Given below is one TCR beta chain in context. Its target is unknown. The record originates from a study of neurological immune-mediated disorders. General study findings and limits: Multiple sclerosis, the disease with the least TCR clonal expansion, fell below healthy controls, whereas HTLV-1-associated myelopathy showed the most.

Via MiXCR, TCRdb re-called the 5' RACE reads, giving one row per CDR3 protein. Found here are tens of thousands of distinct CDR3 sequences, roughly 15% of them singletons; the top ten hold approximately 4.2%. Time point here: longitudinal time-point 1 (baseline). This clonotype was obtained from a female donor with HTLV-1-associated myelopathy (HAM/TSP). The sample taken for sequencing was PBMCs.

CDR3 amino acids: CASSLVGGMNTEAFF. As DNA, the CDR3 is TGCGCCAGCAGCTTAGTGGGGGGAATGAACACTGAAGCTTTCTTT. The chain has TRBV5-1 and TRBJ1-1; tentatively, D is TRBD1 (5 bases). The CDR3 is made up of 15 amino acids. With 2 bases removed from V and 0 bases from J, the gap between germline ends came to 11 bases. Per germline, CDR1 SGHRS and CDR2 YFSETQ.